Below are 27 T cell receptor beta chains sequenced from a single sample in a study of T-cell memory formation after mild COVID-19. TCRdb ran MiXCR on the 5' RACE reads and lists one entry per CDR3 protein. The data contain about 340,000 distinct CDR3 sequences, roughly 21% of them singletons. Sequenced sample: PBMCs or a T cell subset sorted from them (not recorded which). The receptors come from an adult woman who had mild COVID-19 (a few samples of this study predate the infection). Cell type and time point are not known.

This clonotype was counted a single time. The chain combines TRBV5-1 with TRBJ1-4; D remains unclear. V lost 0 bases, J lost 5 bases, and 11 bases lay in between. The CDR3 spans 15 residues. Germline V gene sequence: CDR1 SGHRS, CDR2 YFSETQ. CDR3 in DNA: TGCGCCAGCAGCTTGGACAGCCACTCGAATGAAAAACTGTTTTTT. Residues: CASSLDSHSNEKLFF.

CDR3: CAISGTAPPGNTIYF. DNA for the CDR3: TGTGCCATCAGTGGTACAGCTCCTCCTGGAAACACCATATATTTT. The genes are TRBV10-3 and TRBJ1-3, with D unresolved. This CDR3 spans 15 amino acids. Trimming removed 4 bases at V and 2 bases at J, with 12 bases between. Germline CDR1 is ENHRY and CDR2 is SYGVKD.

This chain links TRBV5-1 with TRBJ1-1, with D possibly being TRBD1 (6 bases). CDR3 length: 16 amino acids. Trimming cost V 4 bases and J 0 bases, with 16 bases left between them. Germline loops: CDR1 SGHRS, CDR2 YFSETQ. CDR3 in amino acids: CASSTHTGLVNTEAFF. The DNA of the CDR3 is TGCGCCAGCAGCACTCACACAGGGCTGGTGAACACTGAAGCTTTCTTT.

This clonotype has ten or more counts. V and J are TRBV12-3 or TRBV12-4 and TRBJ2-2; D is uncertain. V lost 3 bases and J lost 8, with 4 bases in between. CDR3 length equals 11 residues. The CDR3 DNA follows: TGTGCCAGCAGTTTTCTGGGGGAGCTGTTTTTT. It encodes CASSFLGELFF.

Remarks on this clonotype: Germline is not matched at one junction end, which may reflect a read error. The CDR3 sequence: CATSGGLDYSYTF. The CDR3 DNA is TGTGCCACCAGTGGCGGACTGGACTATAGCTACACCTTC. V and J are TRBV24-1 and TRBJ1-2; no firm D call. CDR1 is KGHDR, CDR2 SFDVKD, per germline. The CDR3 has 13 amino acids.

The chain joins TRBV13 to TRBJ2-2; D gene uncertain. This CDR3 has 14 amino acids. Germline values: CDR1 PRHDT, CDR2 FYEKMQ (reference sequence). V was shortened by 1 base and J by 3 bases, with 6 bases between the two germline ends. CDR3 coding DNA: TGTGCCAGCAGCTTAGTGGCCGACACCGGGGAGCTGTTTTTT. Amino acid sequence: CASSLVADTGELFF.

For this clonotype: The conserved final phenylalanine or tryptophan is absent from the CDR3, which likely points to a read error. The rearrangement joins TRBV11-2 to TRBJ2-1, with D perhaps being TRBD1 or TRBD2 (5 bases each). V was shortened by 5 bases and J by 4 bases, with 12 bases between the two germline ends. CDR1 and CDR2 from the germline V gene are SGHAT and FQNNGV. The CDR3 runs 14 residues. The CDR3 loop reads CASSTGTQYNEQFL. In DNA, the CDR3 is TGTGCCAGCAGCACCGGGACCCAGTACAATGAGCAGTTCTTA.

CDR3 sequence: CASSPLGQVKETQYF. The CDR3 region has the DNA TGCGCCAGCAGCCCCTTGGGACAGGTTAAAGAGACCCAGTACTTC. The V call is TRBV4-1, the J call TRBJ2-5, with 8 bases that match TRBD1. This CDR3 has 15 amino acids. V dropped 4 bases and J dropped 3; count of bases not matched to a gene: 7. CDR1 is MGHRA and CDR2 is YSYEKL in the germline V gene.

This rearrangement joins TRBV6-6 to TRBJ2-7; D is unresolved. Trimming took off 2 bases at V and 0 bases at J, with 11 bases between the two ends. Germline lookup yields CDR1 MNHNY and CDR2 SVGAGI (reference sequence). The CDR3 is made up of 15 amino acids. The CDR3 DNA follows: TGTGCCAGCAGTTACGATAGGGTCAGCTCCTACGAGCAGTACTTC. This gives the protein CASSYDRVSSYEQYF.

The sample holds a few counts of this clonotype. This chain links TRBV7-9 with TRBJ1-2, with 10 nucleotides matching TRBD1. There are 14 residues in the CDR3. Germline lookup yields CDR1 SEHNR and CDR2 FQNEAQ (reference sequence). Trimming took 5 bases from V and 6 from J; bases not matched to a gene: 6. The CDR3 sequence is CASSRDRGSHGYTF. The CDR3 nucleotides read TGTGCCAGCAGCCGGGACAGGGGAAGCCATGGCTACACCTTC.

The CDR3 reads CASSLESATYEQYF. CDR3 coding DNA: TGTGCCAGCAGCTTAGAGTCGGCCACCTACGAGCAGTACTTC. The chain has TRBV7-9 and TRBJ2-7; unclear D gene. V lost 1 base, J lost 2 bases, and 9 bases lay in between. Germline assignment: CDR1 SEHNR and CDR2 FQNEAQ (reference sequence). The CDR3 length is 14 residues.

The rearrangement uses TRBV11-2 and TRBJ2-2; 9 bases fit TRBD1. After removal of 5 bases from V and 5 bases from J, the junction contained 6 bases not matched to a gene. The CDR3 extends over 15 amino acids. Germline CDR1 and CDR2: SGHAT and FQNNGV. The CDR3 DNA is TGTGCCAGCAGCGTGGGACAGGGTGGGACCGGGGAGCTGTTTTTT. Translated, it gives CASSVGQGGTGELFF. Looking up the rest from reference TRBV11-2 and TRBJ2-2 gives the full variable domain: EAGVAQSPRYKIIEKRQSVAFWCNPISGHATLYWYQQILGQGPKLLIQFQNNGVVDDSQLPKDRFSAERLKGVDSTLKIQPAKLEDSAVYLCASSVGQGGTGELFFGEGSRLTVL.

There are a few counts of this clonotype. The rearrangement links TRBV5-1 to TRBJ1-4; D is ambiguous. The CDR3 totals 15 residues. The germline gives CDR1 SGHRS, CDR2 YFSETQ. The V end was cut by 3 bases, the J end by 0 bases, with 9 bases between. The CDR3 sequence: CASSSFGSTNEKLFF. The DNA for the CDR3 is TGCGCCAGCAGCTCGTTCGGTTCAACTAATGAAAAACTGTTTTTT. Full variable domain (rest looked up from reference TRBV5-1 and TRBJ1-4): KAGVTQTPRYLIKTRGQQVTLSCSPISGHRSVSWYQQTPGQGLQFLFEYFSETQRNKGNFPGRFSGRQFSNSRSEMNVSTLELGDSALYLCASSSFGSTNEKLFFGSGTQLSVL.

The genes are TRBV29-1 and TRBJ2-1, with 7 positions matching TRBD1. CDR1 SQVTM and CDR2 ANQGSEA come from the germline V gene. V dropped 2 bases and J dropped 2; count of bases not matched to a gene: 6. The CDR3 loop spans 15 amino acids. The CDR3 sequence: CSVEFRGQAYNEQFF. As DNA, the CDR3 is TGCAGCGTTGAATTTAGGGGGCAGGCCTACAATGAGCAGTTCTTC.

This clonotype was picked up a small number of times. V is TRBV29-1 and J is TRBJ1-2; TRBD1 matches 7 bases. CDR3 length equals 13 residues. J lost 8 bases, V lost 2 bases, and 8 bases had no gene match. The germline V gene encodes CDR1 SQVTM and CDR2 ANQGSEA. CDR3 residues: CSVEPGTVGGYTF. Written as DNA, the CDR3 is TGCAGCGTTGAACCCGGGACAGTTGGCGGCTACACCTTC.

The J gene is TRBJ2-3, the V gene TRBV6-1; D possibly corresponds to TRBD2 (8 bases). The germline CDR1 and CDR2 sequences are MNHNS and SASEGT. V was cut by 4 bases and J by 5 bases, with 16 bases left in between. CDR3 size: 15 residues. The CDR3 reads CASSGRGLAGDTQYF. The CDR3 DNA follows: TGTGCCAGCAGTGGGAGGGGGCTAGCGGGAGATACGCAGTATTTT.

This rearrangement joins TRBV12-3 or TRBV12-4 to TRBJ1-2, with TRBD1 matching 8 bases. V lost 5 bases, J lost 4 bases, and 6 bases stayed unmatched. This CDR3 contains 14 residues. CDR3 protein: CASSRDRPTYGYTF. CDR3 DNA: TGTGCCAGCAGTCGGGACAGGCCGACCTATGGCTACACCTTC.

The chain recombines TRBV7-6 with TRBJ1-5; tentatively, D is TRBD1 (5 bases). The length of the CDR3 is 15 residues. Germline V gene lookup returns CDR1 SGHVS and CDR2 FNYEAQ. V was cut by 2 bases and J by 3 bases, with 11 bases left in between. This chain's CDR3 is CASSLMKGLNQPQHF. DNA for the CDR3: TGTGCCAGCAGCTTAATGAAGGGACTCAATCAGCCCCAGCATTTT.

This clonotype was detected a few times. The gene calls are TRBV7-6 and TRBJ1-1, with 7 nucleotides matching TRBD1. Germline CDR1 is SGHVS and CDR2 is FNYEAQ. This CDR3 region has 14 residues. With 2 bases clipped from V and 5 bases from J, the junction kept 5 bases outside the gene matches. CDR3 nucleotides: TGTGCCAGCAGCTTACAACAGGGGTTGACTGAAGCTTTCTTT. Protein sequence: CASSLQQGLTEAFF.

The rearrangement links TRBV5-1 to TRBJ2-7; D is perhaps TRBD2 (5 bases). The germline V and J ends were trimmed by 4 bases and 3 bases, with 14 bases remaining between them. CDR1 and CDR2 from the germline V gene are SGHRS and YFSETQ. This CDR3 contains 14 residues. CDR3 DNA sequence: TGCGCCAGCAGCCTCTACGAGGGCCGCTACGAGCAGTACTTC. This codes for CASSLYEGRYEQYF.

The J gene is TRBJ2-3, the V gene TRBV29-1; 9 bases match TRBD2. V was pared by 7 bases and J by 0 bases, with 8 bases of the junction left unmatched. The CDR3 has 15 residues. The V gene's germline CDR1 is SQVTM and CDR2 ANQGSEA. The CDR3 DNA reads TGCAGCGGGGGGAGGGGGACTAGCAGCACAGATACGCAGTATTTT. It codes for CSGGRGTSSTDTQYF.

The chain combines TRBV27 with TRBJ2-2, with D possibly TRBD1 on 5 matching bases. Trimming stripped 5 bases from V and 6 bases from J, with 25 bases between. CDR1 is MNHEY, CDR2 SMNVEV, per germline (reference sequence). The CDR3 loop spans 18 amino acids. This CDR3 is CASSPRASRAPLAGELFF. The CDR3 DNA sequence: TGTGCCAGCAGTCCCCGGGCCTCCAGGGCGCCGCTGGCCGGGGAGCTGTTTTTT.

The rearrangement links TRBV10-2 to TRBJ2-5; D gene unclear. The germline V gene encodes CDR1 WSHSY and CDR2 SAAADI. The CDR3 has 15 residues. V was trimmed by 7 bases and J by 1 base, leaving 16 bases between them. The CDR3 is CASTRQEGPQETQYF. For the CDR3, the DNA is TGCGCCAGCACGAGGCAGGAAGGCCCCCAAGAGACCCAGTACTTC.

This clonotype was counted between two and nine times. The chain combines TRBV15 with TRBJ1-6, with 9 bases matching TRBD1. CDR1 is LNHNV, CDR2 YYDKDF, per germline (reference sequence). V trimming: 0 bases; J trimming: 10 bases; junction bases outside the gene matches: 7. There are 16 residues in the CDR3. The CDR3 spells CATSRERTGVRSPLHF. CDR3 sequence (DNA): TGTGCCACCAGCAGAGAGAGGACAGGGGTCCGCTCACCCCTCCACTTT.

This rearrangement joins TRBV7-6 to TRBJ1-3, with D perhaps TRBD1 (5 bases). The length of the CDR3 is 16 residues. V lost 5 bases and J 1 base, leaving 15 bases between the germline ends. The germline V gene has CDR1 SGHVS and CDR2 FNYEAQ. The CDR3 DNA reads TGTGCCAGCAGCCCCTTGTTGGGGGGATCTGGAAACACCATATATTTT. Its protein is CASSPLLGGSGNTIYF. Full variable domain (outside the CDR3, taken from reference TRBV7-6 and TRBJ1-3): GAGVSQSPRYKVTKRGQDVALRCDPISGHVSLYWYRQALGQGPEFLTYFNYEAQQDKSGLPNDRFSAERPEGSISTLTIQRTEQRDSAMYRCASSPLLGGSGNTIYFGEGSWLTVV.

This clonotype showed up just a few times. The rearrangement links TRBV18 to TRBJ2-3, with D tentatively TRBD1 (5 bases). The length of the CDR3 is 15 residues. Per the germline V gene, CDR1 is KGHSH and CDR2 is LQKENI. The V end was cut by 3 bases, the J end by 2 bases, with 12 bases between. For the CDR3, the DNA is TGTGCCAGCTCACCGCTCCAGGGAAACACAGATACGCAGTATTTT. Translating it yields CASSPLQGNTDTQYF.

This clonotype was recorded at least ten times. This chain links TRBV6-2 or TRBV6-3 with TRBJ2-7; D not certain. V lost 1 base to trimming and J lost 2 bases, with 12 bases between them. CDR3 length: 15 amino acids. Per germline, CDR1 MNHEY and CDR2 SVGEGT. This chain's CDR3 is CASSYFQSSTYEQYF. CDR3 DNA sequence: TGTGCCAGCAGTTACTTTCAGTCATCTACCTACGAGCAGTACTTC.